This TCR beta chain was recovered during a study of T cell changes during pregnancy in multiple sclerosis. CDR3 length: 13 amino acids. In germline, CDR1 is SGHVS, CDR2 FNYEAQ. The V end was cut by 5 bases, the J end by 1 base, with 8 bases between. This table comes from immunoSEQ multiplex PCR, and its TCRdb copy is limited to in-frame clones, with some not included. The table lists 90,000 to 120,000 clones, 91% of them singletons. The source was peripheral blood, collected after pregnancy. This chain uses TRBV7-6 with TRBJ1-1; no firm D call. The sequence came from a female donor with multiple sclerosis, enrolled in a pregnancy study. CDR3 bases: TGTGCCAGCAGCCCAGACACGAACACTGAAGCTTTCTTT. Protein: CASSPDTNTEAFF.